The 9 T cell receptor beta chains below were found in one sample sequenced in a study of blood T cells in healthy people across ages. Then a second PCR, running about 6 to 11 cycles, was carried out with a sample-barcoded 5' primer and a J-beta primer mix. TCRdb re-called the 5' RACE reads through MiXCR, storing one row per CDR3 protein. The table lists about 780,000 distinct CDR3 sequences, about 45% of them singletons. The sequencing input was blood. These receptors all come from a man older than 75 in good health.

Concerning this clonotype itself: The junction and the germline gene differ at one end; a read error may be behind it. The V gene is TRBV5-1, the J gene TRBJ1-6, with 7 bases fitting TRBD1. CDR1 is SGHRS and CDR2 is YFSETQ in the germline V gene. CDR3 length: 14 residues. CDR3 region: CASSPGTVYSPLRF. DNA of the CDR3: TGCGCCAGCAGCCCGGGGACAGTTTATTCACCCCTCCGCTTT.

The chain recombines TRBV12-3 or TRBV12-4 with TRBJ2-2, with D perhaps TRBD1 (5 bases). The CDR3 sequence is 16 residues long. Trimming took 1 base from V and 6 from J, leaving 15 bases between them. The CDR3 is CASSLGNFQGSGELFF. The CDR3 DNA is TGTGCCAGCAGTTTAGGGAACTTCCAGGGATCCGGGGAGCTGTTTTTT.

The chain recombines TRBV19 with TRBJ2-1; D is perhaps TRBD1 (6 bases). This CDR3 has 13 amino acids. V lost 8 bases, J lost 4 bases, and 12 bases lay in between. Germline V gene data show CDR1 as LNHDA and CDR2 as SQIVND (reference sequence). The CDR3 region is CASGGDRYNEQFF. DNA for the CDR3: TGTGCCAGTGGGGGTGACAGGTACAATGAGCAGTTCTTC. Full variable domain (missing parts from reference TRBV19 and TRBJ2-1): DGGITQSPKYLFRKEGQNVTLSCEQNLNHDAMYWYRQDPGQGLRLIYYSQIVNDFQKGDIAEGYSVSREKKESFPLTVTSAQKNPTAFYLCASGGDRYNEQFFGPGTRLTVL.

The V gene is TRBV9, the J gene TRBJ2-3; weak D call: TRBD2 (6 bases). CDR1 and CDR2 (germline): SGDLS, YYNGEE. This CDR3 region has 14 residues. With 1 base removed from V and 5 bases from J, the gap between germline ends came to 11 bases. The CDR3 protein is CASSVQPGLDTQYF. The CDR3 DNA reads TGTGCCAGCAGCGTACAACCGGGACTAGATACGCAGTATTTT.

The V call is TRBV6-2 or TRBV6-3, the J call TRBJ2-5; perhaps TRBD2 as D (7 bases). The CDR3 loop spans 13 amino acids. Per the germline V gene, CDR1 is MNHEY and CDR2 is SVGEGT. Trimming cost V 7 bases and J 11 bases, with 20 bases left between them. In DNA form, the CDR3 reads TGTGCCAGCATCACCGGGGGGCTCAAGAAGCAGTACTTC. Translated, it gives CASITGGLKKQYF.

The chain has TRBV7-2 and TRBJ2-5; D ambiguous. Trimming removed 5 bases from V and 11 bases from J, with 27 bases in between. CDR3 length equals 16 residues. The germline gives CDR1 SGHTA, CDR2 FQGNSA. The CDR3 here is CASSPGSPIGYNEQYF. The CDR3 bases are TGTGCCAGCAGCCCCGGATCGCCCATCGGCTACAATGAGCAGTACTTC.

This clonotype occurred a few times. This sequence joins TRBV14 and TRBJ1-5, with no clear D. The CDR3 has 14 residues. The germline V gene encodes CDR1 SGHDN and CDR2 FVKESK. Trimming pared 1 base from V and 1 base from J, leaving 5 bases between. The CDR3 coding sequence is TGTGCCAGCAGCCAAGGTTCCAGCAATCAGCCCCAGCATTTT. Protein sequence: CASSQGSSNQPQHF. The full variable domain, in which reference TRBV14 and TRBJ1-5 provide the parts outside the CDR3, is EAGVTQFPSHSVIEKGQTVTLRCDPISGHDNLYWYRRVMGKEIKFLLHFVKESKQDESGMPNNRFLAERTGGTYSTLKVQPAELEDSGVYFCASSQGSSNQPQHFGDGTRLSIL.

The chain employs TRBV5-1 and TRBJ1-2; D is uncertain. This CDR3 has 14 amino acids. V dropped 0 bases and J dropped 7 bases, with 13 bases sitting between them. CDR1 is SGHRS and CDR2 is YFSETQ in the germline V gene. CDR3 in DNA: TGCGCCAGCAGCTTGGACGGGATACGTTCTGGCTACACCTTC. Its protein is CASSLDGIRSGYTF.

The gene calls are TRBV2 and TRBJ2-1; no definite D call. V shed 7 bases and J shed 4 bases, with 5 bases lying between them. The CDR3 sequence is 11 residues long. CDR1 and CDR2 (germline): SNHLY, FYNNEI. The CDR3 DNA reads TGTGCCAGCATAGCATACAATGAGCAGTTCTTC. Translated, it gives CASIAYNEQFF.